This T cell receptor beta chain appears in the sequencing data of a study of T-cell reconstitution after alpha-beta-depleted transplantation in children. This CDR3 is 15 amino acids long. Trimming took 4 bases from V and 3 from J, leaving 15 bases between them. Germline V gives CDR1 LGHNA, CDR2 YSLEER. General study results and limits: Where some patients showed high TCRbeta diversity at day 60, it came from recipient T cells and thymic progenitors that had survived. Two months or so post-transplant, alpha-beta T cells reportedly derived from several hundred expanded graft clones. T cells produced anew were the main source of T-cell counts and diversity one year after transplant.

This clonotype was observed a few times. The antigen remains undetermined. Construction of the TCRbeta library involved unique molecular identifiers. TCRdb passed the PCR reads through MiXCR, listing each CDR3 protein once. The sample yields about 980,000 distinct CDR3 sequences, roughly 31% seen once. This specimen consisted of PBMCs, mostly from graft donor cells, obtained 360 days after TCRalphabeta/CD19-depleted stem cell transplant. The chain combines TRBV4-3 with TRBJ1-1, with D unclear. This sequence originates from a boy younger than two who had a stem cell transplant for SCID, so the T cells may come from the graft donor. CDR3 coding DNA: TGCGCCAGCAGCCGGCACCCAGGACGGGACACTGAAGCTTTCTTT. Amino acids: CASSRHPGRDTEAFF.